This entry describes one T cell receptor beta chain. It has no known antigen specificity. No qualities accompany the bases; no much larger clone lies one base away. Other nucleotide sequences from this sample produce the same CDR3. The immunoSEQ Assay, a bias-controlled multiplex PCR, was used to amplify TCRbeta CDR3 regions from genomic DNA. Per the authors' processing: Nucleated cell counts per sample were estimated from amplification of reference gene primers within the assay. To quantify the absolute abundance of each unique TCRbeta CDR3 rearrangement, sequence reads were collapsed and filtered. Productive Simpson clonality was computed per sample as the square root of Simpson's diversity index over productive rearrangements. Imported from immuneACCESS, the table was reduced by TCRdb to in-frame sequences with V and J called. These copies leave out some clones; in studies compared against another copy, an unresolved V gene accounts for under half, and the cause of the remainder is not known. V and J calls and clone size are as listed in that table; D and trimming were resolved from the DNA. This sample comprises 35,000 to 50,000 clones, around 83% of them detected only once. The top ten clones comprise around 6% of the sample.

The CDR3, cysteine through phenylalanine, is 15 amino acids long. Only the CDR3 DNA stays, 45 bases, in frame from base 1. CDR1 and CDR2 are read off the germline V gene as MGHDK and SYGVNS. V ends up 3 bases short and J 2 bases short, with an unmatched junction base count of 4. Whole blood was collected in K2EDTA tubes by collaborating institutions according to the institutions' own protocols. For TCRbeta analysis, collaborators shipped samples in one of three forms: frozen whole blood, isolated PBMCs, or DNA extracted from either of those sample types. The data originate from a study of blood T cell repertoires in COVID-19 (dated by TCRdb to 2020 to 2021). A note on the overall study: Collaborator samples came from the United States, Italy and Spain and covered acute and convalescent phases of COVID-19. The material from the prospective study consisted of cDNA or gDNA derived from T cells, B-cell-depleted T cells, or PBMCs. The dataset comprised deeply sampled blood TCRbeta repertoires from subjects exposed to, actively infected with, or recovered from COVID-19. The repertoires were released in a freely available public database intended as a resource for research on the immune response to SARS-CoV-2. Samples came from the ongoing ImmuneRACE study (first 160 participants) plus 1,254 subjects from 6 global collaborators. A de-identified subject ID, COVID-19 status, age in years and sex were almost always included in the sample metadata. Where available, HLA class I and class II types were obtained from metadata supplied by the sample provider rather than from assay-based typing. Beyond this particular receptor, the publication reports: How much clinical and demographic metadata was included differed by source and by participant, and the metadata was provided uncurated.

Source material: peripheral blood. The receptor's source is a woman aged 80 or older with acute or convalescent COVID-19. Rearrangement joined TRBV25-1 to TRBJ1-2, with 9 bases aligning to TRBD1. The CDR3 here reads CASSDPGQGNYGYTF. The sequence in DNA is TGTGCCAGCAGTGACCCGGGACAGGGAAACTATGGCTACACCTTC.